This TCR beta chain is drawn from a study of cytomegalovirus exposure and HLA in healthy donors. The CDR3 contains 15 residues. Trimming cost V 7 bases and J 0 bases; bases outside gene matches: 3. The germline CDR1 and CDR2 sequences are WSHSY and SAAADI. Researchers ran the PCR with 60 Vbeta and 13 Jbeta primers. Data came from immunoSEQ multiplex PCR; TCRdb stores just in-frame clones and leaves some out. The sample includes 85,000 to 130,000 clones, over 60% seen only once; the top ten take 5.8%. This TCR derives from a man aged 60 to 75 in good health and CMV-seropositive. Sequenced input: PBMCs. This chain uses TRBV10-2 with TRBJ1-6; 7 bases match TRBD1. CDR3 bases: TGCGCCAGCAAAGACAGGGACTCCTATAATTCACCCCTCCACTTT. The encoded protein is CASKDRDSYNSPLHF.